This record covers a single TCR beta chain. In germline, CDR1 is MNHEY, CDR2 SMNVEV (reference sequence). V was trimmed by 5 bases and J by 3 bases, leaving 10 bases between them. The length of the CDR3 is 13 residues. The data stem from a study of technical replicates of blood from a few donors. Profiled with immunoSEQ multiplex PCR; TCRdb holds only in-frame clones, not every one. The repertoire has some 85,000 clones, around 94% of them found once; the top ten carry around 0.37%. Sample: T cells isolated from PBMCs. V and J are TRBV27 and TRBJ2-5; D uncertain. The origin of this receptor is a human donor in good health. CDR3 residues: CASSPEYKETQYF. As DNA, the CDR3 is TGTGCCAGCAGTCCCGAATACAAAGAGACCCAGTACTTC.